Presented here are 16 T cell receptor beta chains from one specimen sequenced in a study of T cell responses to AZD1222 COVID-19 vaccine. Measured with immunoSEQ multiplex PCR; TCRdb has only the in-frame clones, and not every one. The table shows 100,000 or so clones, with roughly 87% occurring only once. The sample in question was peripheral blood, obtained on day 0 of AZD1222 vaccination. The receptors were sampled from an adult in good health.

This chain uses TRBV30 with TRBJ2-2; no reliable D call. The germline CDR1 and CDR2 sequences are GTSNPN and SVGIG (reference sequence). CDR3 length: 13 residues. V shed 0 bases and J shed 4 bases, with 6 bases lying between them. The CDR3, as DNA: TGTGCCTGGAGTGTACAGAGCACCGGGGAGCTGTTTTTT. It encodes CAWSVQSTGELFF.

For the CDR3, the DNA is TGTGCCAGCAGTTCAAGTCAGCTGTTCTTC. It yields the protein CASSSSQLFF. The chain is built from TRBV6-6 and TRBJ2-1; the D is unclear. Germline V gene sequence: CDR1 MNHNY, CDR2 SVGAGI (reference sequence). Trimming took off 4 bases at V and 15 bases at J, with 10 bases between the two ends. The CDR3 has 10 amino acids.

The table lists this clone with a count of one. The CDR3, as DNA: TGTGCCAGCAGTGACACGACAGGGGGCGGGTTGAGGAATGAGCAGTTCTTC. Translating it yields CASSDTTGGGLRNEQFF. The gene calls are TRBV6-4 and TRBJ2-1, with 10 positions matching TRBD1. Trimming cost V 2 bases and J 7 bases; bases outside gene matches: 11. Germline V gene data show CDR1 as MRHNA and CDR2 as SNTAGT. The CDR3 length is 17 residues.

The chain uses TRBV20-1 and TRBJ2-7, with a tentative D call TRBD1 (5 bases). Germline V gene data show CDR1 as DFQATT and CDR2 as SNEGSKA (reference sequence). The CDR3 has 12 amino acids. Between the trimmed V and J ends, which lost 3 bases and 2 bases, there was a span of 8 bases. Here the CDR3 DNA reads TGCAGTGCTAGTCCCAGGGCCTACGAGCAGTACTTC. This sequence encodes CSASPRAYEQYF.

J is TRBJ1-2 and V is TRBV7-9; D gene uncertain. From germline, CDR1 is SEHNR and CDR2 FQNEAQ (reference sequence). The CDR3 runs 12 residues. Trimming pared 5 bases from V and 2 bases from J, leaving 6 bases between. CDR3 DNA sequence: TGTGCCAGCAGCCCTACGAACTATGGCTACACCTTC. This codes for CASSPTNYGYTF.

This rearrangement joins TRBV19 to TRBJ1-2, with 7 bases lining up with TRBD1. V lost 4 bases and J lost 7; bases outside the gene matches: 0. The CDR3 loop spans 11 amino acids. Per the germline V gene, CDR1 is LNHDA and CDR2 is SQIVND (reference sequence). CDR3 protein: CASSTGGGYTF. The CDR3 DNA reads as TGTGCCAGTAGTACAGGGGGTGGCTACACCTTC.

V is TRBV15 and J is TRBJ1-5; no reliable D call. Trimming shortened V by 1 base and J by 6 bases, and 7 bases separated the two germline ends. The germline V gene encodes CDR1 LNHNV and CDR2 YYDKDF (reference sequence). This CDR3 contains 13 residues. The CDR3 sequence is CATSRGVSQPQHF. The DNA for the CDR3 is TGTGCCACCAGCAGAGGGGTCAGTCAGCCCCAGCATTTT.

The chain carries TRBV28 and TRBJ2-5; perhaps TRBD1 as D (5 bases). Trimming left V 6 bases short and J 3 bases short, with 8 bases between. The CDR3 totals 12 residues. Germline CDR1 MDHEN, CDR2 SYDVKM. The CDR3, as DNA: TGTGCCAGCAGAGGGGATGAAGAGACCCAGTACTTC. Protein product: CASRGDEETQYF.

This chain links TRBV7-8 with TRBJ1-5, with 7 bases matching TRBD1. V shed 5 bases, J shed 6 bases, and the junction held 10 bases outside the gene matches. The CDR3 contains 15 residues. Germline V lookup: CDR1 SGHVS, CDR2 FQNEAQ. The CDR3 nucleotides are TGTGCCAGCAGCACTACACAGGGGTCGAGTCAGCCCCAGCATTTT. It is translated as CASSTTQGSSQPQHF.

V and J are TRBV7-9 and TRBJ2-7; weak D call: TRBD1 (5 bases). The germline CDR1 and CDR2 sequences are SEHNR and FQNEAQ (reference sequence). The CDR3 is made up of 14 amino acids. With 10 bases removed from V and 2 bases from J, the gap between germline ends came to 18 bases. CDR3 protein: CAISLEQAPYEQYF. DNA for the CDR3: TGTGCCATCTCTCTAGAACAGGCTCCCTACGAGCAGTACTTC. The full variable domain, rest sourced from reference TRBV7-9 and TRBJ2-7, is DTGVSQNPRHKITKRGQNVTFRCDPISEHNRLYWYRQTLGQGPEFLTYFQNEAQLEKSRLLSDRFSAERPKGSFSTLEIQRTEQGDSAMYLCAISLEQAPYEQYFGPGTRLTVT.

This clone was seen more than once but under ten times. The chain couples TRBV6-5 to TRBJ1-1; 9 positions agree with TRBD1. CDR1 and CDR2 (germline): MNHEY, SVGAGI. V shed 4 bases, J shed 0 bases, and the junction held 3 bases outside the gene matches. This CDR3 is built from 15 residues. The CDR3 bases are TGTGCCAGCAGTTCGGGACAGGGCGTGAACACTGAAGCTTTCTTT. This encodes CASSSGQGVNTEAFF.

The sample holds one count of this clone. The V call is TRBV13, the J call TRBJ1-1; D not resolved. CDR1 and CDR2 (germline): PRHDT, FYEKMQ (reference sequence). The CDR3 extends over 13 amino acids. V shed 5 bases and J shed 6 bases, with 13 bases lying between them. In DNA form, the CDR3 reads TGTGCCAGCAGCCGCACCTTTTTAGCTGAAGCTTTCTTT. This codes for CASSRTFLAEAFF.

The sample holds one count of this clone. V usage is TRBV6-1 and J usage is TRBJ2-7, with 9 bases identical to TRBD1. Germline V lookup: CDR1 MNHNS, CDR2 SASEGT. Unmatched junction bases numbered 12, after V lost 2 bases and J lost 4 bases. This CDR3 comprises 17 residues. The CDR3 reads CASSEFGGQGNSYEQYF. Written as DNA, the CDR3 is TGTGCCAGCAGTGAATTTGGAGGACAGGGGAACTCTTACGAGCAGTACTTC.

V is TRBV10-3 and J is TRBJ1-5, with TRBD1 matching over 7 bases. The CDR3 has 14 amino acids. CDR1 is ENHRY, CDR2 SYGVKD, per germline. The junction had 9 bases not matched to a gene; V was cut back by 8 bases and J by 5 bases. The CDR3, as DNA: TGTGCCATCGCACACGAGGGGGCTGATCAGCCCCAGCATTTT. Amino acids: CAIAHEGADQPQHF.

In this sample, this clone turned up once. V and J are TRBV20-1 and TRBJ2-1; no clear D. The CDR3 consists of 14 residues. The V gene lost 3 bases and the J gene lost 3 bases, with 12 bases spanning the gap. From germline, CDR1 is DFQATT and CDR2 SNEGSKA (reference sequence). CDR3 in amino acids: CSASLTAGYNEQFF. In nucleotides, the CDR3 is TGCAGTGCTAGTCTCACAGCCGGCTACAATGAGCAGTTCTTC.

For the CDR3, the DNA is TGTGCCAGCTCGCCCGGGACAGGGGGCTATGGCTACACCTTC. Encoded protein: CASSPGTGGYGYTF. This sequence joins TRBV18 and TRBJ1-2; 11 positions match TRBD1. Germline CDR1 is KGHSH and CDR2 is LQKENI. The CDR3 consists of 14 residues. The junction had 4 bases not matched to a gene; V was cut back by 6 bases and J by 4 bases.